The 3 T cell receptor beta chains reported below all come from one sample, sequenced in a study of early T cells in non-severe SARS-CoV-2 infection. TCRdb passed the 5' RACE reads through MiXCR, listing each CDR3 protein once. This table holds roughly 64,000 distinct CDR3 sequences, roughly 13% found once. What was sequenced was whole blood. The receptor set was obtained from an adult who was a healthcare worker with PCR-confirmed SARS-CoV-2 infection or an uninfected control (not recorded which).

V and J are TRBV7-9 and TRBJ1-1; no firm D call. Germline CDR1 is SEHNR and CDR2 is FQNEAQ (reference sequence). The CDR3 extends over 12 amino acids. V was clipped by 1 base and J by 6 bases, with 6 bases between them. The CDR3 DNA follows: TGTGCCAGCAGCTTAGGTCGGTCTGAAGCTTTCTTT. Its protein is CASSLGRSEAFF.

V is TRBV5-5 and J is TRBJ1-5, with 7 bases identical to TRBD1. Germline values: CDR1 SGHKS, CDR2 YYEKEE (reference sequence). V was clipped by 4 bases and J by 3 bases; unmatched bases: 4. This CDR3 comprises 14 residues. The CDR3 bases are TGTGCCAGCAGCCGTGGACAGGACAATCAGCCCCAGCATTTT. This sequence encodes CASSRGQDNQPQHF.

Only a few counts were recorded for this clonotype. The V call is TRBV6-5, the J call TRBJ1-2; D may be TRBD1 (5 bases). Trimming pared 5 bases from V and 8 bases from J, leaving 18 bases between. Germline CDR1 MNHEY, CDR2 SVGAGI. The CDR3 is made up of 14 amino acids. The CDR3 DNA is TGTGCCAGCAGTACAGGTAGCGCGGTCTTAGGCTACACCTTC. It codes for CASSTGSAVLGYTF.